The 24 T cell receptor beta chains below were found in one sample sequenced in a study of shared clonotypes between healthy human individuals. The data were produced by immunoSEQ multiplex PCR, yet TCRdb's version contains in-frame clones alone and is incomplete. Of approximately 2,200,000 clones in the sample, 85% to 95% are singletons; the top ten hold 1.5% to 2%. Cells designated naive CD8 were CD45RO-negative and were positively selected for CCR7, with terminally differentiated effector memory CD45RA+ cells excluded. The sequenced material came from naive CD8+ T cells from PBMCs. The origin of the receptors is a man between 18 and 29 years old in good health. Some clones in this sample may be carry-over from other donors' samples.

J is TRBJ2-1 and V is TRBV19; the match to TRBD2 covers 8 bases. This CDR3 is built from 14 residues. Germline assignment: CDR1 LNHDA and CDR2 SQIVND (reference sequence). The V and J ends lost 0 bases and 7 bases, in that order; junction bases with no gene match: 2. The CDR3 loop is CASSIEGTSNEQFF. DNA for the CDR3: TGTGCCAGTAGTATAGAAGGGACTAGTAATGAGCAGTTCTTC.

The chain has TRBV27 and TRBJ2-7, with 7 nucleotides matching TRBD1. Germline CDR1 reads MNHEY; CDR2 reads SMNVEV (reference sequence). Trimming removed 8 bases from V and 5 bases from J; junction bases left unmatched: 15. This CDR3 is 15 amino acids long. This CDR3 is CASSRTGVLGNEQYF. The CDR3 DNA sequence: TGTGCCAGCTCCAGGACAGGTGTTCTTGGGAACGAGCAGTACTTC.

V usage is TRBV7-3 and J usage is TRBJ1-1; D unresolved. CDR3 length: 13 amino acids. The V end lost 4 bases, the J end lost 3 bases, and 9 bases lay between the germline ends. Germline V CDR1 and CDR2: SGHTA, FQGTGA. DNA of the CDR3: TGTGCCAGCAGCTCGCGCCAGGACACTGAAGCTTTCTTT. Encoded protein: CASSSRQDTEAFF. Filled out from reference TRBV7-3 and TRBJ1-1, the complete variable domain reads GAGVSQTPSNKVTEKGKYVELRCDPISGHTALYWYRQSLGQGPEFLIYFQGTGAADDSGLPNDRFFAVRPEGSVSTLKIQRTERGDSAVYLCASSSRQDTEAFFGQGTRLTVV.

The CDR3 sequence: CAISPGTEQFF. As DNA, the CDR3 is TGTGCCATCAGTCCAGGAACCGAGCAGTTCTTC. The gene calls are TRBV10-3 and TRBJ2-1; D ambiguous. The V end lost 5 bases, the J end lost 10 bases, and 9 bases lay between the germline ends. Germline CDR1 reads ENHRY; CDR2 reads SYGVKD. This CDR3 has 11 residues.

The gene calls are TRBV7-9 and TRBJ1-3; 10 positions match TRBD1. The CDR3 has 18 residues. CDR1 and CDR2 from the germline V gene are SEHNR and FQNEAQ (reference sequence). V trimming: 5 bases; J trimming: 1 base; junction bases outside the gene matches: 11. Here the CDR3 reads CASSTRTGGTGSGNTIYF. CDR3 nucleotides: TGTGCCAGCAGCACAAGGACAGGGGGTACTGGTTCTGGAAACACCATATATTTT. Looking up the rest from reference TRBV7-9 and TRBJ1-3 gives the full variable domain: DTGVSQNPRHKITKRGQNVTFRCDPISEHNRLYWYRQTLGQGPEFLTYFQNEAQLEKSRLLSDRFSAERPKGSFSTLEIQRTEQGDSAMYLCASSTRTGGTGSGNTIYFGEGSWLTVV.

The chain is built from TRBV13 and TRBJ2-3, with D unresolved. Germline V lookup: CDR1 PRHDT, CDR2 FYEKMQ (reference sequence). V lost 4 bases and J 2 bases, leaving 13 bases between the germline ends. The CDR3 length is 15 residues. CDR3 amino acids: CASSSGGPFTDTQYF. Written as DNA, the CDR3 is TGTGCCAGCAGCTCTGGTGGGCCTTTCACAGATACGCAGTATTTT.

The genes are TRBV7-9 and TRBJ2-6; tentative D call: TRBD2 (6 bases). V was pared by 1 base and J by 2 bases, with 15 bases between. In germline, CDR1 is SEHNR, CDR2 FQNEAQ (reference sequence). CDR3 length equals 18 residues. The chain's CDR3 is CASSLVEGRWPGANVLTF. For the CDR3, the DNA is TGTGCCAGCAGCTTAGTTGAGGGGAGGTGGCCTGGGGCCAACGTCCTGACTTTC.

Here the CDR3 DNA reads TGTGCCAGCGGAGGCGATGAGCAGTTCTTC. Its protein is CASGGDEQFF. The chain recombines TRBV4-2 with TRBJ2-1, with a weak D call TRBD2 (5 bases). V lost 8 bases and J lost 8, with 7 bases in between. Germline values: CDR1 LGHNA, CDR2 YNFKEQ. This CDR3 is 10 amino acids long.

In the case of this clone: The sample has other DNA sequences that encode this CDR3 too. J is TRBJ2-1 and V is TRBV27, with a tentative D call TRBD1 (6 bases). This CDR3 region has 13 residues. Germline-derived CDR1 and CDR2 are MNHEY and SMNVEV (reference sequence). Between the trimmed V and J ends, which lost 1 base and 7 bases, there was a span of 8 bases. CDR3 residues: CASSLLGANEQFF. The CDR3, as DNA: TGTGCCAGCAGTTTATTGGGGGCGAATGAGCAGTTCTTC.

This sequence joins TRBV19 and TRBJ2-2; tentatively, D is TRBD2 (6 bases). Trimming pared 6 bases from V and 3 bases from J, leaving 8 bases between. The V gene's germline CDR1 is LNHDA and CDR2 SQIVND (reference sequence). This CDR3 has 13 residues. As DNA, the CDR3 is TGTGCCAGTAGAAGCGGGTACACCGGGGAGCTGTTTTTT. The encoded protein is CASRSGYTGELFF.

The chain combines TRBV9 with TRBJ2-1; TRBD2 agrees at 7 bases. The CDR3 covers 15 residues. After removal of 0 bases from V and 7 bases from J, the junction contained 7 bases not matched to a gene. Germline V gene sequence: CDR1 SGDLS, CDR2 YYNGEE. The CDR3: CASSVGASGLNEQFF. Written as DNA, the CDR3 is TGTGCCAGCAGCGTAGGGGCTAGCGGACTGAATGAGCAGTTCTTC.

The CDR3 region has the DNA TGTGCCAGCAGCTTGAGTGGCGGGGGATATACCGGGGAGCTGTTTTTT. It translates to CASSLSGGGYTGELFF. The chain recombines TRBV5-6 with TRBJ2-2; 7 bases are shared with TRBD2. With 1 base clipped from V and 5 bases from J, the junction kept 8 bases outside the gene matches. Germline V CDR1 and CDR2: SGHDT, YYEEEE. The CDR3 is 16 amino acids.

V is TRBV9 and J is TRBJ2-1; D uncertain. The V end lost 3 bases, the J end lost 8 bases, and 15 bases lay between the germline ends. CDR3 length equals 14 residues. Germline V gives CDR1 SGDLS, CDR2 YYNGEE. Here the CDR3 DNA reads TGTGCCAGCAGCGCACAAGGGAAGGTGGATGAGCAGTTCTTC. It codes for CASSAQGKVDEQFF.

The CDR3 sequence: CASSASFRAANTGELFF. The DNA of the CDR3 is TGTGCCAGCTCAGCCTCATTCAGGGCCGCGAACACCGGGGAGCTGTTTTTT. The genes are TRBV18 and TRBJ2-2; maybe TRBD1 (5 bases). Trimming cost V 5 bases and J 0 bases, with 16 bases left between them. Per the germline V gene, CDR1 is KGHSH and CDR2 is LQKENI. The CDR3 runs 17 residues.

V is TRBV5-1 and J is TRBJ2-1; D is unresolved. Trimming removed 4 bases at V and 3 bases at J, with 11 bases between. This CDR3 comprises 14 residues. Looked up from germline, CDR1 is SGHRS and CDR2 is YFSETQ. The CDR3 nucleotides are TGCGCCAGCAGCCCCGAAACAGACTACAATGAGCAGTTCTTC. This sequence encodes CASSPETDYNEQFF.

The chain is built from TRBV27 and TRBJ2-1; TRBD2 matches at 14 bases. V gave up 4 bases and J gave up 13 bases; unmatched junction bases: 6. The CDR3 is 14 residues long. Germline CDR1 reads MNHEY; CDR2 reads SMNVEV (reference sequence). CDR3 nucleotides: TGTGCCAGCAGTTCGGGACTAGCGGGAGCGTCACAGTTCTTC. It specifies CASSSGLAGASQFF.

This sequence joins TRBV5-1 and TRBJ2-6; 7 bases align to TRBD1. With V trimmed by 4 bases and J by 2 bases, 6 bases remained unmatched. CDR1 and CDR2 (germline): SGHRS, YFSETQ. The CDR3 runs 16 residues. In DNA, the CDR3 is TGCGCCAGCAGCATCCATCAGGGGGCTGGGGCCAACGTCCTGACTTTC. This codes for CASSIHQGAGANVLTF.

The chain employs TRBV15 and TRBJ2-1; a weak D match, TRBD2 (7 bases). CDR3 length: 16 residues. V was cut by 1 base and J by 5 bases, with 15 bases left in between. CDR1 is LNHNV and CDR2 is YYDKDF in the germline V gene (reference sequence). CDR3 residues: CATSRVLGGDNNEQFF. In nucleotides, the CDR3 is TGTGCCACCAGCAGAGTCTTAGGGGGGGACAACAATGAGCAGTTCTTC.

The rearrangement uses TRBV7-9 and TRBJ2-5, with TRBD1 matching 8 bases. The V and J ends lost 5 bases and 4 bases, in that order; junction bases with no gene match: 15. This CDR3 region has 17 residues. Per germline, CDR1 SEHNR and CDR2 FQNEAQ (reference sequence). CDR3 coding DNA: TGTGCCAGCAGCCCGCCTCCTTGGACAGGGAGAGGAGAGACCCAGTACTTC. Translating it yields CASSPPPWTGRGETQYF.

The rearrangement links TRBV28 to TRBJ1-5; TRBD1 matches 11 bases. Germline trimming cut 3 bases from V and 4 bases from J; bases unmatched to any gene: 11. Per the germline V gene, CDR1 is MDHEN and CDR2 is SYDVKM. CDR3 length equals 18 residues. Here the CDR3 reads CASSFPGAGTGGNQPQHF. As DNA, the CDR3 is TGTGCCAGCAGTTTCCCCGGAGCCGGGACAGGGGGGAATCAGCCCCAGCATTTT.

The CDR3 is CAWSPSGANVLTF. CDR3 DNA: TGTGCCTGGAGTCCTTCTGGGGCCAACGTCCTGACTTTC. The V call is TRBV30, the J call TRBJ2-6; the D is unclear. This CDR3 comprises 13 residues. From germline, CDR1 is GTSNPN and CDR2 SVGIG (reference sequence). V lost 2 bases, J lost 1 base, and 3 bases lay in between.

The chain links TRBV19 to TRBJ1-1; D ambiguous. CDR3 size: 13 residues. Trimming removed 5 bases at V and 7 bases at J, with 14 bases between. CDR1 is LNHDA, CDR2 SQIVND, per germline (reference sequence). This CDR3 reads CASSPGGVDEAFF. CDR3 DNA: TGTGCCAGTAGTCCTGGCGGGGTGGATGAAGCTTTCTTT.

As concerns this clone: A far larger clone is only one base removed, so a read error is likely. The sample contains more than one DNA sequence encoding this CDR3. The J gene is TRBJ2-7, the V gene TRBV7-6; 10 nucleotides line up with TRBD2. The CDR3 has 14 amino acids. The V segment lost 3 bases and the J segment 3 bases; nucleotides outside the gene matches: 2. CDR1 and CDR2 (germline): SGHVS, FNYEAQ. The CDR3: CASSLASGSYEQYF. The CDR3 coding sequence is TGTGCCAGCAGCTTGGCTAGCGGGAGCTACGAGCAGTACTTC.

The chain is built from TRBV10-2 and TRBJ2-7, with D possibly being TRBD2 (6 bases). CDR1 and CDR2 from the germline V gene are WSHSY and SAAADI. V shed 8 bases and J shed 4 bases, with 12 bases lying between them. The CDR3 is 12 residues long. The DNA of the CDR3 is TGCGCCAGCTCGGGGGAAATTTACGAGCAGTACTTC. Translated, it gives CASSGEIYEQYF.